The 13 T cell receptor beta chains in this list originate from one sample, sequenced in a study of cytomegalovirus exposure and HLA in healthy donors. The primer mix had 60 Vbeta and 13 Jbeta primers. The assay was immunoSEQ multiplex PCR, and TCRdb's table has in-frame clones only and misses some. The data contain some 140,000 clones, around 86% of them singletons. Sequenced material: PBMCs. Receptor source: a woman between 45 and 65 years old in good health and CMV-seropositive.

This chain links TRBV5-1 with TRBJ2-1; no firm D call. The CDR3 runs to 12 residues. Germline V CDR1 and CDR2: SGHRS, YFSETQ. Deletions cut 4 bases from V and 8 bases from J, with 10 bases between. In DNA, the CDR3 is TGCGCCAGCAGCCAGGAACGCCATGAGCAGTTCTTC. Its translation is CASSQERHEQFF. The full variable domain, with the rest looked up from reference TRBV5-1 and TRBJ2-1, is KAGVTQTPRYLIKTRGQQVTLSCSPISGHRSVSWYQQTPGQGLQFLFEYFSETQRNKGNFPGRFSGRQFSNSRSEMNVSTLELGDSALYLCASSQERHEQFFGPGTRLTVL.

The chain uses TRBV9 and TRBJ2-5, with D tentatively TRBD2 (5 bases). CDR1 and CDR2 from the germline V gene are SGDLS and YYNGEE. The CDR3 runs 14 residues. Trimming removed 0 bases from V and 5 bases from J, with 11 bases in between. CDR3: CASSVGLGEETQYF. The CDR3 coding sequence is TGTGCCAGCAGCGTAGGACTCGGGGAGGAGACCCAGTACTTC.

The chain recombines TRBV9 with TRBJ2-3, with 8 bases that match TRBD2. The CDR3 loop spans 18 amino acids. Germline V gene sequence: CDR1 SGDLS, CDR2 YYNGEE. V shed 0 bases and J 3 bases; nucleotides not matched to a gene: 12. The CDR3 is CASSVVGGGRPGTDTQYF. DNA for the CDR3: TGTGCCAGCAGCGTAGTGGGCGGCGGGAGGCCCGGGACAGATACGCAGTATTTT. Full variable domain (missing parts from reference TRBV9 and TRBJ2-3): DSGVTQTPKHLITATGQRVTLRCSPRSGDLSVYWYQQSLDQGLQFLIQYYNGEERAKGNILERFSAQQFPDLHSELNLSSLELGDSALYFCASSVVGGGRPGTDTQYFGPGTRLTVL.

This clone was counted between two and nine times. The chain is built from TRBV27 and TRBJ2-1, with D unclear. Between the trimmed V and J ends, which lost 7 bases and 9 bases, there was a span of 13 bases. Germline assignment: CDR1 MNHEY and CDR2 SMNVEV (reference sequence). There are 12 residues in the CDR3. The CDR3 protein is CASTTLGSEQFF. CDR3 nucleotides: TGTGCCAGCACTACGCTTGGTAGTGAGCAGTTCTTC.

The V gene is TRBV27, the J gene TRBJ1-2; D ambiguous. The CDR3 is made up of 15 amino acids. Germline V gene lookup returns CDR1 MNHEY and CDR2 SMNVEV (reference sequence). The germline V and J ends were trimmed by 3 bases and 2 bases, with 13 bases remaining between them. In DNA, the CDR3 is TGTGCCAGCAGTTTCTCCCTCGGAGGGAACTATGGCTACACCTTC. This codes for CASSFSLGGNYGYTF.

The CDR3 DNA is TGTGCCAGCAGCGGGGGGACAGGGAACGTCCTGACTTTC. It codes for CASSGGTGNVLTF. This chain joins TRBV7-3 and TRBJ2-6, with 9 bases fitting TRBD1. The CDR3 length is 13 residues. The J segment lost 10 bases and the V segment lost 5 bases, leaving 3 bases of the junction unmatched. Germline CDR1 reads SGHTA; CDR2 reads FQGTGA.

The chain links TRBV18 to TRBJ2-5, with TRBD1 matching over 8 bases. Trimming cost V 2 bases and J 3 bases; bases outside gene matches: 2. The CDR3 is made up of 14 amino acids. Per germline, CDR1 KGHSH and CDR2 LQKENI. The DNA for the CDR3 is TGTGCCAGCTCACCAAACAGGGGGAAAGAGACCCAGTACTTC. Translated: CASSPNRGKETQYF.

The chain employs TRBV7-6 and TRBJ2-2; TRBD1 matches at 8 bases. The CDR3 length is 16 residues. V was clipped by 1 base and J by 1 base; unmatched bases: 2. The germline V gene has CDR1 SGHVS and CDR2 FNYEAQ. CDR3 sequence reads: CASSLGTGLNTGELFF. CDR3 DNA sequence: TGTGCCAGCAGCTTAGGGACAGGGTTGAACACCGGGGAGCTGTTTTTT. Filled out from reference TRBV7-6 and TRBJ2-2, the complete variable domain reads GAGVSQSPRYKVTKRGQDVALRCDPISGHVSLYWYRQALGQGPEFLTYFNYEAQQDKSGLPNDRFSAERPEGSISTLTIQRTEQRDSAMYRCASSLGTGLNTGELFFGEGSRLTVL.

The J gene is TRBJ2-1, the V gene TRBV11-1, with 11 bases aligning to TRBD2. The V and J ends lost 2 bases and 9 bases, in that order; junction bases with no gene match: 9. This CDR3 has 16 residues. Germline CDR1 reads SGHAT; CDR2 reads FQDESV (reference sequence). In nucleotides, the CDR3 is TGTGCCAGCAGCTTAAATACACTAGCGGGGGTTGGTGAGCAGTTCTTC. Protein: CASSLNTLAGVGEQFF.

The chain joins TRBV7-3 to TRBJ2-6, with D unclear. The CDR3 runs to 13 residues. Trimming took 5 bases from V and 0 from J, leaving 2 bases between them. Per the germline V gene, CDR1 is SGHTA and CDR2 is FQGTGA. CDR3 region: CASSRSGANVLTF. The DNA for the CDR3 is TGTGCCAGCAGCCGCTCTGGGGCCAACGTCCTGACTTTC.

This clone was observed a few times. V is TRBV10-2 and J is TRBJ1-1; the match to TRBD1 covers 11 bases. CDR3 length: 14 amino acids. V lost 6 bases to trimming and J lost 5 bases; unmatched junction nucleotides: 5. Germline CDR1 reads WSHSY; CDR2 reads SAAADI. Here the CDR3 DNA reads TGCGCCAGCAGGGGGGGACAGGGGGAAACTGAAGCTTTCTTT. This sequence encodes CASRGGQGETEAFF.

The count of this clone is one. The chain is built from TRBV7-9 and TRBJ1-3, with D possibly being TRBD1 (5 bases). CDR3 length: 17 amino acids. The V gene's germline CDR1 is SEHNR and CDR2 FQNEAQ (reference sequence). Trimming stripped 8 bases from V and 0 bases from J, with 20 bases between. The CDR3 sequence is CASCPTSRDCSGNTIYF. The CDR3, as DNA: TGTGCCAGCTGCCCCACTTCCCGGGACTGCTCTGGAAACACCATATATTTT. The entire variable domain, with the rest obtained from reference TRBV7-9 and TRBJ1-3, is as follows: DTGVSQNPRHKITKRGQNVTFRCDPISEHNRLYWYRQTLGQGPEFLTYFQNEAQLEKSRLLSDRFSAERPKGSFSTLEIQRTEQGDSAMYLCASCPTSRDCSGNTIYFGEGSWLTVV.

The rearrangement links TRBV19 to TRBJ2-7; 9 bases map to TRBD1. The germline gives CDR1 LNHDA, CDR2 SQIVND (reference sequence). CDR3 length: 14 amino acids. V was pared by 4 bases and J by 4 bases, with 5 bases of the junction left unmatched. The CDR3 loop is CASSRTGAGYEQYF. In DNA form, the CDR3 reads TGTGCCAGTAGTAGGACAGGGGCGGGTTACGAGCAGTACTTC.